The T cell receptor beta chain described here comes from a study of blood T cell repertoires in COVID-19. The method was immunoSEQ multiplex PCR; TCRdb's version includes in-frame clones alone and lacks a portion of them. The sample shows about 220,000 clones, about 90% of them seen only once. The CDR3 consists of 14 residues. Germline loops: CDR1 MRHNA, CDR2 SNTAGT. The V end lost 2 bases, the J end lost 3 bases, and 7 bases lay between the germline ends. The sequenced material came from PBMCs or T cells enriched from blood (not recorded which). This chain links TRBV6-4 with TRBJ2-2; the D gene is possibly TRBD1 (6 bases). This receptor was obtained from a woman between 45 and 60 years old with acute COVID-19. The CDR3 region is CASSDGGDTGELFF. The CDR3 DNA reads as TGTGCCAGCAGTGACGGGGGCGACACCGGGGAGCTGTTTTTT.